A single sample gave rise to the 6 T cell receptor beta chains below, sequenced in a study of blood T cell repertoires in COVID-19. The assay was immunoSEQ multiplex PCR, and TCRdb's table has in-frame clones only and misses some. The table has roughly 98,000 clones, approximately 82% seen once. The specimen sequenced was peripheral blood. These receptors came from a man between 65 and 85 years old with active or convalescent COVID-19.

The genes are TRBV24-1 and TRBJ2-5, with a tentative D call TRBD1 (5 bases). This CDR3 spans 18 amino acids. Trimming cost V 7 bases and J 4 bases, with 27 bases left between them. From germline, CDR1 is KGHDR and CDR2 SFDVKD. The CDR3 spells CATSGLQVLTPHSETQYF. For the CDR3, the DNA is TGTGCCACCAGCGGTTTACAGGTCCTGACCCCACATTCAGAGACCCAGTACTTC.

V gene TRBV19 combines with J gene TRBJ1-1; tentatively, D is TRBD1 (5 bases). The CDR3 length is 13 residues. Germline CDR1 and CDR2: LNHDA and SQIVND (reference sequence). The ends were cut back, 6 bases at V and 5 bases at J, with 13 bases in the middle. The CDR3 DNA reads TGTGCCAGTAGAAATCAGGGTAAGACTGAAGCTTTCTTT. Its protein is CASRNQGKTEAFF.

This clone was counted a few times. The rearrangement uses TRBV4-3 and TRBJ2-3; 9 bases agree with TRBD2. The CDR3 length is 16 residues. The germline CDR1 and CDR2 sequences are LGHNA and YSLEER. V gave up 2 bases and J gave up 6 bases; unmatched junction bases: 9. CDR3 amino acids: CASSQTLLAGKDTQYF. In DNA form, the CDR3 reads TGCGCCAGCAGCCAAACCCTCCTAGCGGGGAAGGATACGCAGTATTTT.

The chain recombines TRBV7-9 with TRBJ2-3; 7 bases are shared with TRBD2. Germline CDR1 SEHNR, CDR2 FQNEAQ (reference sequence). The J segment lost 5 bases and the V segment lost 5 bases, leaving 7 bases of the junction unmatched. The CDR3 has 14 amino acids. The DNA for the CDR3 is TGTGCCAGCAGCCTCACTAGCGCGGAAGATACGCAGTATTTT. Protein: CASSLTSAEDTQYF.

V usage is TRBV7-2 and J usage is TRBJ1-2, with 8 bases identical to TRBD1. J was trimmed by 0 bases and V by 1 base; bases with no gene match: 7. Germline V gives CDR1 SGHTA, CDR2 FQGNSA. CDR3 length: 17 amino acids. CDR3 region: CASSLETGVIANYGYTF. The CDR3 coding sequence is TGTGCCAGCAGCTTAGAGACAGGGGTTATTGCTAACTATGGCTACACCTTC.

The chain couples TRBV19 to TRBJ1-4; D is uncertain. CDR1 LNHDA and CDR2 SQIVND come from the germline V gene (reference sequence). CDR3 size: 12 residues. Deletions cut 5 bases from V and 8 bases from J, with 9 bases between. The CDR3 spells CASSPREEKLFF. CDR3 DNA sequence: TGTGCCAGTAGTCCCCGAGAAGAAAAACTGTTTTTT. The complete variable domain, with remaining parts taken from reference TRBV19 and TRBJ1-4, reads DGGITQSPKYLFRKEGQNVTLSCEQNLNHDAMYWYRQDPGQGLRLIYYSQIVNDFQKGDIAEGYSVSREKKESFPLTVTSAQKNPTAFYLCASSPREEKLFFGSGTQLSVL.